Sequencing of this T cell receptor beta chain was carried out in a study of cytomegalovirus exposure and HLA in healthy donors. Study overall: HLA-typed donors contributed some 77 million unique TCRs, which were held in an early data release.

Per the germline V gene, CDR1 is SGHTS and CDR2 is YDEGEE. The V gene lost 3 bases and the J gene lost 11 bases, with 16 bases spanning the gap. The CDR3 is 13 amino acids. The PCR was carried out with 60 Vbeta primers and 13 Jbeta primers. Produced via immunoSEQ multiplex PCR; TCRdb's table is partial and in-frame only. Found here are 140,000 or so clones, 55% to 85% of them singletons; the top ten hold approximately 2%. At sampling all donors were nominally healthy, likely with unrecorded immune exposures. The receptor comes from a man aged 35-49 years in good health and CMV-seronegative. V usage is TRBV5-8 and J usage is TRBJ2-3; D possibly corresponds to TRBD2 (6 bases). The sample taken for sequencing was PBMCs. The CDR3 sequence is CASSSLWPEGQYF. The CDR3 DNA follows: TGTGCCAGCAGCTCGTTGTGGCCGGAGGGGCAGTATTTT.